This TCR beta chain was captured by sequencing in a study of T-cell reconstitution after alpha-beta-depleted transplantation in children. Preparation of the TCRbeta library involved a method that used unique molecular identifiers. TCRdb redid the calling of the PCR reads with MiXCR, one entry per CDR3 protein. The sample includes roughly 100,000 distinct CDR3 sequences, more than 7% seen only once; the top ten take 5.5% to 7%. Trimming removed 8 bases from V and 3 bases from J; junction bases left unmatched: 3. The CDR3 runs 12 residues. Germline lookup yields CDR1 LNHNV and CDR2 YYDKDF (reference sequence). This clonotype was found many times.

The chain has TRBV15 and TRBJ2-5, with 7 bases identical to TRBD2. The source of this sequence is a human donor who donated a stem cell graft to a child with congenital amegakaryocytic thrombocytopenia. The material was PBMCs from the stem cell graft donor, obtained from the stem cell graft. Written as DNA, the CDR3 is TGTGCCACCTCCCGGGGGGAAGAGACCCAGTACTTC. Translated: CATSRGEETQYF.